The T cell receptor (beta chain) under discussion was sequenced for a study of blood T cell repertoires in COVID-19. Study overall: Collection of acute and convalescent COVID-19 samples took place in the United States, Italy and Spain.

The CDR3 runs 14 residues. Looked up from germline, CDR1 is SGHTA and CDR2 is FQGNSA. V lost 2 bases and J 4 bases, leaving 9 bases between the germline ends. Some clones are missing from TCRdb's copy, which holds only in-frame ones; the method was immunoSEQ multiplex PCR. There are over 250,000 clones in the sample; around 89% occur only once, and around 2.9% lies in the top ten. The TCR originated in a woman aged 45-65 years who had recovered from COVID-19. The chain is built from TRBV7-2 and TRBJ1-3; no firm D call. What was sequenced was PBMCs or T cells enriched from blood (not recorded which). The CDR3 spells CASSLTRSGNTIYF. DNA of the CDR3: TGTGCCAGCAGCTTAACTCGTTCCGGAAACACCATATATTTT.